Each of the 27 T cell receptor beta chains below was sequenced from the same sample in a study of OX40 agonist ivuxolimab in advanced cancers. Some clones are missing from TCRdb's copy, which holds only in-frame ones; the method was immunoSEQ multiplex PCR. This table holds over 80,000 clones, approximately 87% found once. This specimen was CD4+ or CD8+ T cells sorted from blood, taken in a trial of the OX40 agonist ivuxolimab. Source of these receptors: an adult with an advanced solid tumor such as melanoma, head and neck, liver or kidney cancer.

CDR3 DNA: TGTGCCAGCAGCTTAGTACCGGGGAACACTGAAGCTTTCTTT. Residues: CASSLVPGNTEAFF. This sequence joins TRBV11-2 and TRBJ1-1; D gene uncertain. Trimming shortened V by 1 base and J by 1 base, and 7 bases separated the two germline ends. The CDR3 runs 14 residues. Germline CDR1 SGHAT, CDR2 FQNNGV.

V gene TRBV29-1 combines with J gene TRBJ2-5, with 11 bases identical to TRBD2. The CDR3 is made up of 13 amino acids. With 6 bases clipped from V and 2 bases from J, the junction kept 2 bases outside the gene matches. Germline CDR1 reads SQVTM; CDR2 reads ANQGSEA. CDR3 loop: CSVRTSGQETQYF. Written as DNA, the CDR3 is TGCAGCGTCCGGACTAGCGGGCAAGAGACCCAGTACTTC.

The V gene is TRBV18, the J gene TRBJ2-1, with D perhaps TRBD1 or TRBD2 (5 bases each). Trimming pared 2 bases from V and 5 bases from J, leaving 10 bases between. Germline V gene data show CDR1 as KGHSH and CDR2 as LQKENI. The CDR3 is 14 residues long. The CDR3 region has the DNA TGTGCCAGCTCACCATCCGGGGCCCACAATGAGCAGTTCTTC. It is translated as CASSPSGAHNEQFF.

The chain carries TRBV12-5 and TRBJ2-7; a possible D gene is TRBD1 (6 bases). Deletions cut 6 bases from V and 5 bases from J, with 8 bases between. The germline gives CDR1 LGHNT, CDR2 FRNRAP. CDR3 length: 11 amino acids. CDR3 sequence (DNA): TGTGCTAGTGGAAGGGGGAACGAGCAGTACTTC. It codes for CASGRGNEQYF.

CDR3 residues: CASASAQGATGELFF. The CDR3 DNA is TGTGCTAGCGCATCAGCCCAGGGGGCCACCGGGGAGCTGTTTTTT. This rearrangement joins TRBV7-7 to TRBJ2-2; TRBD1 matches at 8 bases. Germline assignment: CDR1 SSHAT and CDR2 FNYEAQ (reference sequence). This CDR3 has 15 amino acids.

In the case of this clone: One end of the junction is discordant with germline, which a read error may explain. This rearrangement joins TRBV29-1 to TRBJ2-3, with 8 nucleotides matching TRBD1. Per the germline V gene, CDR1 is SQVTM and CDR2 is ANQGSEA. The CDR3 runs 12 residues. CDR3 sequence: CSVEGTGDTQYF. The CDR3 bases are TGCAGCGTGGAAGGGACAGGAGATACGCAGTATTTT.

The CDR3 DNA is TGTGCCAGCAGCTACCTACCTACTACCAATGAGCAGTTCTTC. Amino acids: CASSYLPTTNEQFF. The V call is TRBV7-3, the J call TRBJ2-1; D is unresolved. CDR1 and CDR2 from the germline V gene are SGHTA and FQGTGA. Trimming shortened V by 4 bases and J by 6 bases, and 13 bases separated the two germline ends. This CDR3 is 14 amino acids long.

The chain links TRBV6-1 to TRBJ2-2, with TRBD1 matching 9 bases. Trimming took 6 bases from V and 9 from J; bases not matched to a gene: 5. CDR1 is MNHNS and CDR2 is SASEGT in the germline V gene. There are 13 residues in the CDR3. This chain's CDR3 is CASSVDRGRELFF. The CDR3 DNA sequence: TGTGCCAGCAGCGTGGACAGGGGCAGGGAGCTGTTTTTT.

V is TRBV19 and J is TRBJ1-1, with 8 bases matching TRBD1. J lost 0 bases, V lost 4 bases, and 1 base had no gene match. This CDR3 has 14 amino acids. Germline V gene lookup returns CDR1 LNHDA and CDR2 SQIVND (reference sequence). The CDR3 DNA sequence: TGTGCCAGTAGTAGGGGACAGGTGAACACTGAAGCTTTCTTT. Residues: CASSRGQVNTEAFF.

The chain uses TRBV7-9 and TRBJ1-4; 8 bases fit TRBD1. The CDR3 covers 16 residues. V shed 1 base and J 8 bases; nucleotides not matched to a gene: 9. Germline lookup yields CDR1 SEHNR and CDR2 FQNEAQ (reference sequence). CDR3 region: CASSLGQGLGNEKLFF. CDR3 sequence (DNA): TGTGCCAGCAGCTTAGGACAGGGGTTGGGAAACGAAAAACTGTTTTTT.

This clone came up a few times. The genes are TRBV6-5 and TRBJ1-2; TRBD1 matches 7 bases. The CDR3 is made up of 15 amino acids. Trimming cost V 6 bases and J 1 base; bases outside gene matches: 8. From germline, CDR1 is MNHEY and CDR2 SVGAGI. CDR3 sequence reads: CASSPDREYNYGYTF. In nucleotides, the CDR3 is TGTGCCAGCAGCCCCGACAGGGAGTATAACTATGGCTACACCTTC.

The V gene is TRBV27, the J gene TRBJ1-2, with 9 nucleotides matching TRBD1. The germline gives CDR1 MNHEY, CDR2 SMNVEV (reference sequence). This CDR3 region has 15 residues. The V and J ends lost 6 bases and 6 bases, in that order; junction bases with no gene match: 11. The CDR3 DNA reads TGTGCCAGCAGCCCTAACCCGGGACAGGGCCATGGCTACACCTTC. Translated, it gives CASSPNPGQGHGYTF.

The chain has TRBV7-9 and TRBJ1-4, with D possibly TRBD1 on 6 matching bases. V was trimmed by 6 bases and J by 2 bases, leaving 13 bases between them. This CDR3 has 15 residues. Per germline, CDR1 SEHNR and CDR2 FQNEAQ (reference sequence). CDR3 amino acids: CASRPHRDTNEKLFF. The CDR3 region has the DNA TGTGCCAGCAGACCTCACAGGGATACTAATGAAAAACTGTTTTTT.

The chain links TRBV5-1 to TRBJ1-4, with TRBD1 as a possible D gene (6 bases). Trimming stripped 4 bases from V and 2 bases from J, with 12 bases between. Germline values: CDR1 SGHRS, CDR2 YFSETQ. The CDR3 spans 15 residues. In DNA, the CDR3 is TGCGCCAGCAGCGCGGGCAGGGGCACTAATGAAAAACTGTTTTTT. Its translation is CASSAGRGTNEKLFF.

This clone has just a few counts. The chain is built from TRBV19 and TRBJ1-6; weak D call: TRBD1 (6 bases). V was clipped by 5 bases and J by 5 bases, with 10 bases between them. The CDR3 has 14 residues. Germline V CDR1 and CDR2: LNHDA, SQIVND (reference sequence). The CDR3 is CASSGTGNNSPLHF. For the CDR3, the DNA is TGTGCCAGTAGTGGAACAGGGAATAATTCACCCCTCCACTTT.

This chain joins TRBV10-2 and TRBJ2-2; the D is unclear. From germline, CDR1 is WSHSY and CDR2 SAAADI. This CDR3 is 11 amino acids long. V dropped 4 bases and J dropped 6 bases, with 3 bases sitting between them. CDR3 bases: TGCGCCAGCAGTGTACCCGGGGAGCTGTTTTTT. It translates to CASSVPGELFF.

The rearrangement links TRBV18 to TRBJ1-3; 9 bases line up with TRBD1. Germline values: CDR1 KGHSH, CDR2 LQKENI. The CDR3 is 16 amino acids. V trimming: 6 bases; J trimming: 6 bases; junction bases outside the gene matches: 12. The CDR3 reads CASSPRGQGTENTIYF. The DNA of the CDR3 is TGTGCCAGCTCGCCCAGGGGACAGGGTACGGAAAACACCATATATTTT.

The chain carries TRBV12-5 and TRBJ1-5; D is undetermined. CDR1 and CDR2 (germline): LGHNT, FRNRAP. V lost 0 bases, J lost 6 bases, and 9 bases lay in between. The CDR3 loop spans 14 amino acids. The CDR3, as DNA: TGTGCTAGTGGTTTGGTTCCAAATACTCAGCCCCAGCATTTT. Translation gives CASGLVPNTQPQHF. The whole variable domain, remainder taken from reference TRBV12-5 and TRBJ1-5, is DARVTQTPRHKVTEMGQEVTMRCQPILGHNTVFWYRQTMMQGLELLAYFRNRAPLDDSGMPKDRFSAEMPDATLATLKIQPSEPRDSAVYFCASGLVPNTQPQHFGDGTRLSIL.

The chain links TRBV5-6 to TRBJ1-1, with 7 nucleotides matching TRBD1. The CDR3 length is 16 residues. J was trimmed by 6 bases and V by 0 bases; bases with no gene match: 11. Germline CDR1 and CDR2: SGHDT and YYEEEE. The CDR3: CASSLVPTGIVSEAFF. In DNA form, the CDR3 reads TGTGCCAGCAGCTTGGTTCCGACAGGGATAGTATCTGAAGCTTTCTTT.

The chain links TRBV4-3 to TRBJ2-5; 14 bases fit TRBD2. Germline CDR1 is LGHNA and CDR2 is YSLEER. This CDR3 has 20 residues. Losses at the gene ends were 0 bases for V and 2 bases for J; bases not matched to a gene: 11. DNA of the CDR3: TGCGCCAGCAGCCAAGATGTGCTTAGGACTAGCGGGGGGAGACAAGAGACCCAGTACTTC. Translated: CASSQDVLRTSGGRQETQYF.

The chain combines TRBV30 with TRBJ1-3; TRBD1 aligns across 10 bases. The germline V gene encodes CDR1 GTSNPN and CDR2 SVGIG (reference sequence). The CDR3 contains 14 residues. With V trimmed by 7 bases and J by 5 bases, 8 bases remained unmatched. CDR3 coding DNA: TGTGCCTCTGGGACAGGGGAAAGTAGAAACACCATATATTTT. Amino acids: CASGTGESRNTIYF.

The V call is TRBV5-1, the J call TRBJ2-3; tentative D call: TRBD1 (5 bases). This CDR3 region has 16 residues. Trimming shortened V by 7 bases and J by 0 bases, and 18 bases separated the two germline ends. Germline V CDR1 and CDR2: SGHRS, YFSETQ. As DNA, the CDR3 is TGCGCCAGCGGCGGAGCAGACAGCCTCAGCACAGATACGCAGTATTTT. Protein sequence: CASGGADSLSTDTQYF.

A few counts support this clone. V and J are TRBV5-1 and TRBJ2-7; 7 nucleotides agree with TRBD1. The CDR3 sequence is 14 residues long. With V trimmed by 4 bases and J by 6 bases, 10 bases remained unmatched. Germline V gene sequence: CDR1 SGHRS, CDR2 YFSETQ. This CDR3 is CASSPLDRQGEQYF. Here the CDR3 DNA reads TGCGCCAGCAGCCCGCTGGACAGGCAGGGCGAGCAGTACTTC.

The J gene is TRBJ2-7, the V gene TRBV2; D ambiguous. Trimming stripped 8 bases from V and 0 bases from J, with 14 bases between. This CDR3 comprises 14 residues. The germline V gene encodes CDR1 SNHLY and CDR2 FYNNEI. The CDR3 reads CASSSVKDSYEQYF. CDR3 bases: TGTGCCAGCTCTTCGGTGAAGGACTCCTACGAGCAGTACTTC.

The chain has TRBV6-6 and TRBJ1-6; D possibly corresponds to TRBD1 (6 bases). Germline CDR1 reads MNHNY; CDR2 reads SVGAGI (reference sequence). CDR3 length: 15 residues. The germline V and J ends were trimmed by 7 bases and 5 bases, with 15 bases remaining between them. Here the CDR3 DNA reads TGTGCCAGCAAATACTCTAGACAGGATAATTCACCCCTCCACTTT. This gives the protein CASKYSRQDNSPLHF.

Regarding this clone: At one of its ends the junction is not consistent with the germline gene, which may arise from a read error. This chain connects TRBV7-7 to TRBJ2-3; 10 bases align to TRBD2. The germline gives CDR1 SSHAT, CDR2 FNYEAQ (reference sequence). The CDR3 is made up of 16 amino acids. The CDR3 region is CASSQLLAGGPDTQYF. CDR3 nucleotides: TGTGCTAGCAGCCAACTCTTAGCGGGGGGACCAGATACGCAGTATTTT. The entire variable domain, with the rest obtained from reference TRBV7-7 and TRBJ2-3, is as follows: GAGVSQSPRYKVTKRGQDVTLRCDPISSHATLYWYQQALGQGPEFLTYFNYEAQPDKSGLPSDRFSAERPEGSISTLTIQRTEQRDSAMYRCASSQLLAGGPDTQYFGPGTRLTVL.

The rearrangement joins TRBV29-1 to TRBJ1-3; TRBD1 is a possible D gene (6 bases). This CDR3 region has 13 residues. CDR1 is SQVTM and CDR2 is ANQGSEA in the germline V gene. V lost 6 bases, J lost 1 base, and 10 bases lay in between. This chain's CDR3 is CSVTQGSGNTIYF. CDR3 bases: TGCAGCGTGACACAGGGATCTGGAAACACCATATATTTT.